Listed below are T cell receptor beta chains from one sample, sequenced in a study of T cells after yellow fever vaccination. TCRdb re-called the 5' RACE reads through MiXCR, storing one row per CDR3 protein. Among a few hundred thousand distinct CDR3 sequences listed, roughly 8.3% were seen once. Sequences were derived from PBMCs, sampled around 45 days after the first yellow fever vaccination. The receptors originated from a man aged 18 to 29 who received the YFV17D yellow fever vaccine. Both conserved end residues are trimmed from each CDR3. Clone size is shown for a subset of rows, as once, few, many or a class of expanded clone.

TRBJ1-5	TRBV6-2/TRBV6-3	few	ASSYGGTGQPQH
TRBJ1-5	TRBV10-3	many	AISEHLAGGVGQPQH
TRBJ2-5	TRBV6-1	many	ASSRIAGEEETQY
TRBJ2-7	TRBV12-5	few	ASGPGTGVVEQY
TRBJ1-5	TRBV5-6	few	ASSARQFAQPQH
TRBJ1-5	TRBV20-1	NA	SAQYSNQPQH
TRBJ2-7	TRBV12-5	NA	ASGLPRDGSYEQY
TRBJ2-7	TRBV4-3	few	ASSQDPSSYEQY
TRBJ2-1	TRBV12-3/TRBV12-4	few	ASGDLGLAGAARY
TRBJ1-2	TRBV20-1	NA	SARRRGGDGYT
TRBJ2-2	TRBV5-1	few	ASSGGRATGELF
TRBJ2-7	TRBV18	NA	ASSPSGGNYEQY
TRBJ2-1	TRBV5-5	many	ASSLELASSYNEQF
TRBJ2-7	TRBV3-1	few	ASSQDLDSYEQY
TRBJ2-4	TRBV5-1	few	ASSLGGLNNIQY
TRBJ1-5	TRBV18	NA	ASHGQLNQPQH
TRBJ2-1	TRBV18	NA	ASSPQFAAGGPNNEQF
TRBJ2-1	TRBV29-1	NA	SVEGLAGGLEQF
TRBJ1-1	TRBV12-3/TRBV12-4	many	ASSLLGTEAF
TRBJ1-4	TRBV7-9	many	ASSLGFRGTNEKLF
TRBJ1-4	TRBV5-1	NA	ASSLERGGEKLF
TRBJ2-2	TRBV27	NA	ASSPGTVYPNTGELF
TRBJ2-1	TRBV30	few	AWRGTAYNEQF
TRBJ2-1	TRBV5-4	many	ASSSGGQGTYNEQF
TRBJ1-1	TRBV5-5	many	ASSAVRGVWDTEAF
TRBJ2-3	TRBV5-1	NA	ASSLDPEDTDTQY
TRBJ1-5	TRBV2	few	ASSEGGGAGNQPQH
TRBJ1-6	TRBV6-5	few	ASTTKLRDSPLH
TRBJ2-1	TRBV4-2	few	ASSQEQTSGYNEQF
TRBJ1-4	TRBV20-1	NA	SATGGGLFEKLF
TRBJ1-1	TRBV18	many	ASSPIATEAF
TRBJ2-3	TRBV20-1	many	SAIGLAGTSTDTQY
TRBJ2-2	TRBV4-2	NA	ASSQVWTGGPGTGELF
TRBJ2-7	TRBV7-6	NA	ASSPEGLAGGLYEQY
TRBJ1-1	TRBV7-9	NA	ATGQTTEAF
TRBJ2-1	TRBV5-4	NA	ACGLAGGLDNEQF
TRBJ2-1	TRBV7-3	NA	ASSPDRDSLSHEQF
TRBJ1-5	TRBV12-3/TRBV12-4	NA	ASSLDRVNTNQPQH
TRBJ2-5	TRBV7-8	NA	ASSLLEGGYQETQY
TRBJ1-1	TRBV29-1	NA	SVSPRDRGSSMNTEAF
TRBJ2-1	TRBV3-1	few	ASSRGQGLDEQF
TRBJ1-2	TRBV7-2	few	ASSYQTGNYGYT
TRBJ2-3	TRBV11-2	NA	ASSLSRTGLGTQY
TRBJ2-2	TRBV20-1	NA	SAGLAGDRGTGELF
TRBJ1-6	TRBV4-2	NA	ASSHYPDNGHSPLH
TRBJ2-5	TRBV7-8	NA	ASSLSFSPGQGI
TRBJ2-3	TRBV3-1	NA	ASSQGMTSGSTDTQY
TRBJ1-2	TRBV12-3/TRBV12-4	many	ASSNRDYGYT
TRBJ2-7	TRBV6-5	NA	ASSYSSLVAYEQY
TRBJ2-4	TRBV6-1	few	ATNPRGRGAKNIQY
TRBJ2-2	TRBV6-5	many	ASSYDRTRLDGELF
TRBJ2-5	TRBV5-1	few	ASSFPGETQY
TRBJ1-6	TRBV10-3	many	ATSEVRAGSPLH